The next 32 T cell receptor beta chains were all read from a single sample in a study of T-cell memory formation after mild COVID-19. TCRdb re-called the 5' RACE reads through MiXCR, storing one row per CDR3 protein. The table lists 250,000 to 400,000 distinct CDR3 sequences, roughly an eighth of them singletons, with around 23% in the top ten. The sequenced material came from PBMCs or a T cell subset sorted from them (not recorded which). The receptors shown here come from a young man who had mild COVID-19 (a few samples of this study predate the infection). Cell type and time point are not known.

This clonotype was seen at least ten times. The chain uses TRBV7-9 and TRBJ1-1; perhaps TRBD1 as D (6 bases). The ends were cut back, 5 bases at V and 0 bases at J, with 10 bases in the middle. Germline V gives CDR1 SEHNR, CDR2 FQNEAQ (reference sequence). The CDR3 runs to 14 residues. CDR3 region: CASSPDSLNTEAFF. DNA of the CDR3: TGTGCCAGCAGCCCGGACAGTTTGAACACTGAAGCTTTCTTT.

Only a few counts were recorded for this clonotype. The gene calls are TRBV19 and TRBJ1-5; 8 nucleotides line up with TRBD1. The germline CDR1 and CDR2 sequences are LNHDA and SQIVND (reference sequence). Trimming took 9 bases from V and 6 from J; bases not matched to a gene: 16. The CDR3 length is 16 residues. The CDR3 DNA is TGTGCCAGACTTACGATGACAGGGGTGGGAGGTCAGCCCCAGCATTTT. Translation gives CARLTMTGVGGQPQHF.

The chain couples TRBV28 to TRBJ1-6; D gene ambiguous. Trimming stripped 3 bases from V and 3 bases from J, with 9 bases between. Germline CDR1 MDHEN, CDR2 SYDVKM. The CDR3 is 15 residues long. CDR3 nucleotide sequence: TGTGCCAGCAGTTTTCGGACTTACTATAATTCACCCCTCCACTTT. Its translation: CASSFRTYYNSPLHF.

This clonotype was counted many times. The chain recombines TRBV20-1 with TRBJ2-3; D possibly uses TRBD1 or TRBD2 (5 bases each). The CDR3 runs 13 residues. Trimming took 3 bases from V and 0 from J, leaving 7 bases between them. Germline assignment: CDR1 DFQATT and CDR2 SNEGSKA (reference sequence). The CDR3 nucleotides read TGCAGTGCTAGCGGGGACAGCACAGATACGCAGTATTTT. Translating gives CSASGDSTDTQYF.

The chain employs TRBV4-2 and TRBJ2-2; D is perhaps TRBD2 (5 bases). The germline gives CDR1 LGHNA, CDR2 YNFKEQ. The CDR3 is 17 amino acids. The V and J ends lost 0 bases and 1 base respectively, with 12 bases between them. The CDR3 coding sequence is TGTGCCAGCAGCCAAGAAGTGAGGGTGTGGAACACCGGGGAGCTGTTTTTT. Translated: CASSQEVRVWNTGELFF.

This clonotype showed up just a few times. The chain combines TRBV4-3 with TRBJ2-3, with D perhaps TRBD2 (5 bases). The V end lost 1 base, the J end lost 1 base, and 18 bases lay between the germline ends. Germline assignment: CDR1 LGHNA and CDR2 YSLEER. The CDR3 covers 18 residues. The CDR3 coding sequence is TGCGCCAGCAGCCAAGCCCGGGGAGTGGGAATTCGCACAGATACGCAGTATTTT. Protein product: CASSQARGVGIRTDTQYF.

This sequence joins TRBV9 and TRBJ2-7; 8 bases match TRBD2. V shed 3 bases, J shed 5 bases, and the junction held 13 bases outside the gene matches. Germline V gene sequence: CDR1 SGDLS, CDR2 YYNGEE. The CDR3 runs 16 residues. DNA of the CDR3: TGTGCCAGCAGCGCTACGGACGGCGGGGGGCCCCACGAGCAGTACTTC. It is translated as CASSATDGGGPHEQYF. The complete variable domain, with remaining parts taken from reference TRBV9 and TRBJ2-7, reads DSGVTQTPKHLITATGQRVTLRCSPRSGDLSVYWYQQSLDQGLQFLIQYYNGEERAKGNILERFSAQQFPDLHSELNLSSLELGDSALYFCASSATDGGGPHEQYFGPGTRLTVT.

This CDR3 is CASSVAGPWQAAMNTEAFF. As DNA, the CDR3 is TGTGCCAGCAGCGTAGCGGGGCCATGGCAGGCAGCTATGAACACTGAAGCTTTCTTT. The chain combines TRBV9 with TRBJ1-1; D perhaps matches TRBD1 (5 bases). This CDR3 comprises 19 residues. V was shortened by 0 bases and J by 0 bases, with 21 bases between the two germline ends. CDR1 is SGDLS, CDR2 YYNGEE, per germline.

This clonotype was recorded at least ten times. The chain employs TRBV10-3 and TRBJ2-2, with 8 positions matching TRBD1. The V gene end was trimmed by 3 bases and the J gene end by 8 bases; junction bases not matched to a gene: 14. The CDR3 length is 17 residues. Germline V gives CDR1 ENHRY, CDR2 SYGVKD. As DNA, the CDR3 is TGTGCCATCAGTGAATCCTGGCAGGGGGCGTTAGGTGGGGAGCTGTTTTTT. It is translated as CAISESWQGALGGELFF.

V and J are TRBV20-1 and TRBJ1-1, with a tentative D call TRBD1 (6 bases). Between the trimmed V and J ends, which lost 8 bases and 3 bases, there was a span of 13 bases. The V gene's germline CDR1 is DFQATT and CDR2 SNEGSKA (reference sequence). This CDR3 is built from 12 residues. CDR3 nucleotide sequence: TGCAGTTCCGGGACACCCTACACTGAAGCTTTCTTT. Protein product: CSSGTPYTEAFF.

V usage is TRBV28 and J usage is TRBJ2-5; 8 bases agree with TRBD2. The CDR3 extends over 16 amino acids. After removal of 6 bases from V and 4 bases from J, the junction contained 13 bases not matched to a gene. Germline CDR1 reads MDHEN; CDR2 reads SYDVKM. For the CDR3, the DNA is TGTGCCAGCAGCCCCGGCCAGCGGGGGAGTGGAGAGACCCAGTACTTC. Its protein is CASSPGQRGSGETQYF.

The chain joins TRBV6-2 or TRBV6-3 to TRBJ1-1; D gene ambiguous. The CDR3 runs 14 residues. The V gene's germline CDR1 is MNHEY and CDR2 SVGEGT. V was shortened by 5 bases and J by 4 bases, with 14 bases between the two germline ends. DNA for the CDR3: TGTGCCAGCAGTCCGTGGGTGGCGGGCACTGAAGCTTTCTTT. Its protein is CASSPWVAGTEAFF.

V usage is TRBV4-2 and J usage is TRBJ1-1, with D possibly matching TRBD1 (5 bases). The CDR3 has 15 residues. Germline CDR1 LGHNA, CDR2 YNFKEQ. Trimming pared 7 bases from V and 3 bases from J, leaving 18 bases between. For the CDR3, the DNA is TGTGCCAGCACCCCAGTCGGGGACTCGGACACTGAAGCTTTCTTT. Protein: CASTPVGDSDTEAFF.

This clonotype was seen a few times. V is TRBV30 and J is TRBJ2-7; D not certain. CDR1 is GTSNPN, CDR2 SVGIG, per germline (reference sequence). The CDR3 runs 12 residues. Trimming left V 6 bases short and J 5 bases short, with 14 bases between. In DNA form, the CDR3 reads TGTGCCTGTGGGCCGATCTGGGACGAGCAGTACTTC. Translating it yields CACGPIWDEQYF.

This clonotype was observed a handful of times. CDR3 DNA sequence: TGTGCCAGCAGCTCCTTCATCTCAGGGACAGATACGCAGTATTTT. Its protein is CASSSFISGTDTQYF. V and J are TRBV7-2 and TRBJ2-3; the D gene is possibly TRBD1 (5 bases). V lost 4 bases and J 3 bases, leaving 14 bases between the germline ends. The germline gives CDR1 SGHTA, CDR2 FQGNSA. The CDR3 is 15 amino acids.

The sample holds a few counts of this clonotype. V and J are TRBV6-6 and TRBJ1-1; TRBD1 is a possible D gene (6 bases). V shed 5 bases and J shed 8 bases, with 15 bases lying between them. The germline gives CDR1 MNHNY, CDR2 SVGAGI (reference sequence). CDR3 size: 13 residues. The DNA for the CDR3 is TGTGCCAGCAGTGGGGCAGGGGACCTCGAAGCTTTCTTT. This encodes CASSGAGDLEAFF.

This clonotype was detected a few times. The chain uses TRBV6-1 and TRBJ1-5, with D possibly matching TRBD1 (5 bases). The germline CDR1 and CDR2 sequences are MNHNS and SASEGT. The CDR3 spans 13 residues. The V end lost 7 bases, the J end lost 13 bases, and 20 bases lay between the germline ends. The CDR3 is CASTDSLYRPQHF. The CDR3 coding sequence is TGTGCCAGCACAGACAGCCTATATCGGCCTCAGCATTTT.

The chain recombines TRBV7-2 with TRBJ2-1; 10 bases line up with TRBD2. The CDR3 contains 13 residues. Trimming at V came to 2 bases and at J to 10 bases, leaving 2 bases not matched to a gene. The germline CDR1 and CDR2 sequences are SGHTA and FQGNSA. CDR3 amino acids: CASSLPSGREQFF. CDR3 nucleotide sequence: TGTGCCAGCAGCTTACCTAGCGGGAGAGAGCAGTTCTTC.

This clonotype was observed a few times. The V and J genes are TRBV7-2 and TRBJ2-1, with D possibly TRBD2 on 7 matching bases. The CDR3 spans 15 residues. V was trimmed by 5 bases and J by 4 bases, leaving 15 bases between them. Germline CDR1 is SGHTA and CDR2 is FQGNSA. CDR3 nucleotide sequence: TGTGCCAGCAGCCGGGGGGCCCCAGATTACAATGAGCAGTTCTTC. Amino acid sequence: CASSRGAPDYNEQFF.

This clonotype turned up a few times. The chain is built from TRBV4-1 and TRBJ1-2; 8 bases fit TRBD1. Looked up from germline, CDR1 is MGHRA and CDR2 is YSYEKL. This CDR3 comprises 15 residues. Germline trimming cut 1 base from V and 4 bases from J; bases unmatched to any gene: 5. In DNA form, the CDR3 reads TGCGCCAGCAGCCAAGCCGGACAGGGTGGCTATGGCTACACCTTC. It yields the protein CASSQAGQGGYGYTF.

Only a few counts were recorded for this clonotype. For the CDR3, the DNA is TGTGCCAGCAGTCCTAACCGGGACGGCGAAGCTTTCTTT. Its protein is CASSPNRDGEAFF. The chain uses TRBV6-5 and TRBJ1-1; tentatively, D is TRBD1 (5 bases). Germline V CDR1 and CDR2: MNHEY, SVGAGI. The CDR3 totals 13 residues. The ends were cut back, 5 bases at V and 8 bases at J, with 15 bases in the middle.

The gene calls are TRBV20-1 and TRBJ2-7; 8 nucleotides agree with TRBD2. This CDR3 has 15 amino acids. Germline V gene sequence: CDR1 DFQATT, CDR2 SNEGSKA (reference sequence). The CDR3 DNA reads TGCAGCGGCCCGCTAGCGGGTTATAGCTCCTACGAGCAGTACGTC. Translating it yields CSGPLAGYSSYEQYV.

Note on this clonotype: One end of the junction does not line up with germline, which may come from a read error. The CDR3 DNA reads as TGTGCCAGCAGTTTAGGGGGCTCCTATAATTCACCCCTCCACTTC. This gives the protein CASSLGGSYNSPLHF. The chain carries TRBV28 and TRBJ1-6, with a possible D match to TRBD1 (6 bases). CDR3 size: 15 residues. Per germline, CDR1 MDHEN and CDR2 SYDVKM.

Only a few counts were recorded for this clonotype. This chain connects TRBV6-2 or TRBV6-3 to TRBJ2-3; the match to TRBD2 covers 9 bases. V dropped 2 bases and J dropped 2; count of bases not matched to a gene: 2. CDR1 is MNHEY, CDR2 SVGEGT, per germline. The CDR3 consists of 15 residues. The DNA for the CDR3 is TGTGCCAGCAGTTACCCTAGCGGGACCACAGATACGCAGTATTTT. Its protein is CASSYPSGTTDTQYF.

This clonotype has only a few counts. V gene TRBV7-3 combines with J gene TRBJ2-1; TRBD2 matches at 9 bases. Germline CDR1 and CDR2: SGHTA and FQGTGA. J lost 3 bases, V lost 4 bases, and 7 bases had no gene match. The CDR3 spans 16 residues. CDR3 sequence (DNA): TGTGCCAGCAGCTCGCTAGCGGGGAAAAACTACAATGAGCAGTTCTTC. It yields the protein CASSSLAGKNYNEQFF.

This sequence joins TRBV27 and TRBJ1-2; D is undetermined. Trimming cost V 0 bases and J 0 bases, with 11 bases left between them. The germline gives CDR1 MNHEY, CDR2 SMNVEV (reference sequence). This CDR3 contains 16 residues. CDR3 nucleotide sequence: TGTGCCAGCAGTTTATCTTGGGCAGTAACTAACTATGGCTACACCTTC. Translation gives CASSLSWAVTNYGYTF.

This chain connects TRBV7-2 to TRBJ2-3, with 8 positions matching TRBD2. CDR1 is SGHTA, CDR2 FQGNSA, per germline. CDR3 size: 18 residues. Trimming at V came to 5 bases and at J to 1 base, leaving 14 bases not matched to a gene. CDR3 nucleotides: TGTGCCAGCAGCCCTCGGCGGGGGGCCTCGCCACGCACAGATACGCAGTATTTT. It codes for CASSPRRGASPRTDTQYF.

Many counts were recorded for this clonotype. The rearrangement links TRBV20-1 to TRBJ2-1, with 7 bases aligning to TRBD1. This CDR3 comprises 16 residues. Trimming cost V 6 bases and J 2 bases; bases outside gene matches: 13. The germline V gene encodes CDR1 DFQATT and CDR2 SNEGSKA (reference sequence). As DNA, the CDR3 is TGCAGTGCCAGAAACCCTACAGGGGCCACCTACAATGAGCAGTTCTTC. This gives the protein CSARNPTGATYNEQFF.

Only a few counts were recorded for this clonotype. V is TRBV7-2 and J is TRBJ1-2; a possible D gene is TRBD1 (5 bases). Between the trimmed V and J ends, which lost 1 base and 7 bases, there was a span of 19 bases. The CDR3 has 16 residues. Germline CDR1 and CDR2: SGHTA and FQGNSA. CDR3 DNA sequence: TGTGCCAGCAGCTTAGTCCCCCCCCCAGGGTTGGGTGGCTACACCTTC. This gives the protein CASSLVPPPGLGGYTF.

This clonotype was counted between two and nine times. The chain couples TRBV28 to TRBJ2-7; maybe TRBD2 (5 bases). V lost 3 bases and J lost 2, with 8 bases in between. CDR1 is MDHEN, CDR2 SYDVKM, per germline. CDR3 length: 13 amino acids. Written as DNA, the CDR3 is TGTGCCAGCAGTTTTCACGGGACCTACGAGCAGTACGTC. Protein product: CASSFHGTYEQYV.

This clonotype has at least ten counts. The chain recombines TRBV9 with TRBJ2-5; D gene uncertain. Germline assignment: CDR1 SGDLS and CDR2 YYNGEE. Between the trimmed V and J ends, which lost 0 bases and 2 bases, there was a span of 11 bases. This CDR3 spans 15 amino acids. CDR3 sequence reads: CASSVGSNRQETQYF. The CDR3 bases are TGTGCCAGCAGCGTAGGAAGCAATAGACAAGAGACCCAGTACTTC.

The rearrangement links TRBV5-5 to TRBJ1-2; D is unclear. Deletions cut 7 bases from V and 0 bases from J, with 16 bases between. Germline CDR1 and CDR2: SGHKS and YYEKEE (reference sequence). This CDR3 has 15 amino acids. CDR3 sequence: CASPAKALANYGYTF. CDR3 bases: TGTGCCAGCCCGGCGAAGGCGTTAGCTAACTATGGCTACACCTTC.